This TCR beta chain was captured in a study of blood T cell repertoires in COVID-19 (dated by TCRdb to about 2020). About the full investigation: The collaborator samples originated in the United States, Italy and Spain and spanned the acute and convalescent phases of COVID-19. The sample metadata nearly always contained a de-identified subject ID, COVID-19 status, age in years and sex. HLA class I and class II types, where available, came from metadata supplied by the sample provider rather than from assay-based typing. Deeply sampled blood TCRbeta repertoires from subjects exposed to, actively infected with, or recovered from COVID-19 were included in the dataset. The repertoires were released in a freely available public database meant as a resource for research on the immune response to SARS-CoV-2. Samples came from the ongoing ImmuneRACE study (first 160 participants) plus 1,254 subjects from 6 global collaborators. The material from the prospective study consisted of cDNA or gDNA derived from T cells, B-cell-depleted T cells, or PBMCs. Study-level results and caveats: The amount of clinical and demographic metadata varied by source and participant and was provided uncurated.

This clone was detected once. Its antigen remains unidentified. No quality values exist for individual bases; no much larger clone is one base distant. The collaborating institutions used their own protocols to collect whole blood in K2EDTA tubes. For TCRbeta analysis, collaborators shipped samples in one of three forms: frozen whole blood, isolated PBMCs, or DNA extracted from either of those sample types. TCRbeta CDR3 regions were amplified from genomic DNA by means of the immunoSEQ Assay, a bias-controlled multiplex PCR. As for how the authors treated the data: The number of nucleated cells in each sample was estimated from the amplification of reference gene primers within the assay. Sequence reads were collapsed and filtered to measure the absolute abundance of every unique TCRbeta CDR3 rearrangement. For each sample, productive Simpson clonality was calculated as the square root of Simpson's diversity index across productive rearrangements. TCRdb provides this immuneACCESS table in a form limited to in-frame rearrangements. Some clones are lacking; in checked studies, under half of them reflect an unresolved V gene, and why the rest are absent is not known. V, J and clone size reflect that table, while D and trimming were determined from the DNA. The sample includes about 36,000 clones, with about three quarters observed a single time. The ten largest account for roughly 2% of the sample.

The cysteine opens and the phenylalanine closes a CDR3 of 12 amino acids. The only DNA kept is the CDR3, 36 bases in frame from the first base. V was cut back by 7 bases and J by 8 bases, leaving a gap of 11 bases between them. The germline V gene specifies MGHDK as CDR1 and SYGVNS as CDR2. The origin of this receptor is a man aged 55 to 70 with active COVID-19. Source material: peripheral blood. This chain joins TRBV25-1 to TRBJ1-4; possibly the D gene is TRBD1, per 5 matching bases. The DNA is as follows: TGTGCCAGCAAGCAGGGTACGGAAAAACTGTTTTTT. Protein translation: CASKQGTEKLFF.